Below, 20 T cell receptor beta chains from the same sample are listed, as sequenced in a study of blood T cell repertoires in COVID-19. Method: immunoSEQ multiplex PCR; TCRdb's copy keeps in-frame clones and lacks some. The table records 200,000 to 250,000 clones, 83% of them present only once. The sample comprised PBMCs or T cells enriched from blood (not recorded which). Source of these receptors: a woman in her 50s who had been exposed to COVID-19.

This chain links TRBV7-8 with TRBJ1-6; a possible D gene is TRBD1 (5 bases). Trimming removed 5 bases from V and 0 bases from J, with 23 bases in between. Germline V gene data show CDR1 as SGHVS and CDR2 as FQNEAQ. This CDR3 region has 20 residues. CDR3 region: CASSLKGFRAASSYNSPLHF. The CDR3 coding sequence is TGTGCCAGCAGCCTAAAAGGGTTCAGGGCGGCAAGCTCCTATAATTCACCCCTCCACTTT.

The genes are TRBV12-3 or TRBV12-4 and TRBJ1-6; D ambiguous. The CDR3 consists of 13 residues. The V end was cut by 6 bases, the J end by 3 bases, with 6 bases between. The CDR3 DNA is TGTGCCAGCAGCGGGGACTATAATTCACCCCTCCACTTT. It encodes CASSGDYNSPLHF.

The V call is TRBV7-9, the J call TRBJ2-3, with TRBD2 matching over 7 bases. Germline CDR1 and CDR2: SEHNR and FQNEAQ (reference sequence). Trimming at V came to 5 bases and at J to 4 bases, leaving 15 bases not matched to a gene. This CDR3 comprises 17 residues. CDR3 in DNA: TGTGCCAGCAGCGTTAGGGGAAGCGGGGTCGGGGCAGATACGCAGTATTTT. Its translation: CASSVRGSGVGADTQYF.

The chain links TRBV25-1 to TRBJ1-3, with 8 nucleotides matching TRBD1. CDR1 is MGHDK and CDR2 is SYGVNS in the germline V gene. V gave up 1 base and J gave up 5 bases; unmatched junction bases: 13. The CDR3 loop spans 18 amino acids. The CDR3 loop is CASSEFQGQGSARNTIYF. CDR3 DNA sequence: TGTGCCAGCAGTGAATTTCAAGGACAGGGATCGGCTCGAAACACCATATATTTT.

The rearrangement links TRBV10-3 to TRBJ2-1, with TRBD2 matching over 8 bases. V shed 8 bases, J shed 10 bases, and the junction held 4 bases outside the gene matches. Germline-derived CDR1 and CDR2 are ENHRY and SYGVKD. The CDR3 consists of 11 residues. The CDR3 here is CAIGREAEQFF. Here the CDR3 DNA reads TGTGCCATCGGGCGGGAGGCCGAGCAGTTCTTC.

The CDR3 DNA reads TGTGCCAGCACCAAGGGAGGGGGGACCTACAATGAGCAGTTCTTC. The encoded protein is CASTKGGGTYNEQFF. The rearrangement uses TRBV6-5 and TRBJ2-1, with D possibly matching TRBD2 (7 bases). Per germline, CDR1 MNHEY and CDR2 SVGAGI. With 7 bases removed from V and 2 bases from J, the gap between germline ends came to 15 bases. This CDR3 is 15 amino acids long.

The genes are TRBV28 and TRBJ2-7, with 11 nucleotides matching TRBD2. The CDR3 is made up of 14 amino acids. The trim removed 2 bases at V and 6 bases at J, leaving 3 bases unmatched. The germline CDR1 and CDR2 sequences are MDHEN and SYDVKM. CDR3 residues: CASSLGLAGGEQYF. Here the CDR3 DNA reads TGTGCCAGCAGTTTAGGGCTAGCGGGGGGCGAGCAGTACTTC.

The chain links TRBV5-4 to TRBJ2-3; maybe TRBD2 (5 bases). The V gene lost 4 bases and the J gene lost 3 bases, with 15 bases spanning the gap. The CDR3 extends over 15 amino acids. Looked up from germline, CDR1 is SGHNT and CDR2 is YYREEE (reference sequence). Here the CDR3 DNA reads TGTGCCAGCAGCGCCGATCCCGAGGGTACAGATACGCAGTATTTT. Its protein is CASSADPEGTDTQYF.

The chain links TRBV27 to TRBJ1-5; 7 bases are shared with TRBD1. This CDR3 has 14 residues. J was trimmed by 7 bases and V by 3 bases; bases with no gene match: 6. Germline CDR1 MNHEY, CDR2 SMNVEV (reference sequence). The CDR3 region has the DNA TGTGCCAGCAGTTTGGAAGGGGGCCGACAGCCCCAGCATTTT. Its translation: CASSLEGGRQPQHF.

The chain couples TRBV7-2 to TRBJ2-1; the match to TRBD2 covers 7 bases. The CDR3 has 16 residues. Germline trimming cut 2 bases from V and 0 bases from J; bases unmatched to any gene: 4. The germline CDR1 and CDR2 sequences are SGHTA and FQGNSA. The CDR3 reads CASSLTGGVSYNEQFF. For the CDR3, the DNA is TGTGCCAGCAGCTTAACGGGGGGAGTCTCCTACAATGAGCAGTTCTTC.

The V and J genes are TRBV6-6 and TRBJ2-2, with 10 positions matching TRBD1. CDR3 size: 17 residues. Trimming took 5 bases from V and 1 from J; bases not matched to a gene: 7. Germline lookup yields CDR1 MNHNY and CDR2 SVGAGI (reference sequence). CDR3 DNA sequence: TGTGCCAGCAGTCGACAGGGGGCCCTTATGAACACCGGGGAGCTGTTTTTT. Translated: CASSRQGALMNTGELFF.

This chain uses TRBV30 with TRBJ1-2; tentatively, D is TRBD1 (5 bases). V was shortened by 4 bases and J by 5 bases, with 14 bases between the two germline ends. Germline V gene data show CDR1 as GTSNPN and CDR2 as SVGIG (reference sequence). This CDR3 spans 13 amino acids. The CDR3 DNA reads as TGTGCCTGGACCCTTGGGACTAGTTATGGCTACACCTTC. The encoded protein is CAWTLGTSYGYTF. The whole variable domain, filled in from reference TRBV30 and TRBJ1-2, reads SQTIHQWPATLVQPVGSPLSLECTVEGTSNPNLYWYRQAAGRGLQLLFYSVGIGQISSEVPQNLSASRPQDRQFILSSKKLLLSDSGFYLCAWTLGTSYGYTFGSGTRLTVV.

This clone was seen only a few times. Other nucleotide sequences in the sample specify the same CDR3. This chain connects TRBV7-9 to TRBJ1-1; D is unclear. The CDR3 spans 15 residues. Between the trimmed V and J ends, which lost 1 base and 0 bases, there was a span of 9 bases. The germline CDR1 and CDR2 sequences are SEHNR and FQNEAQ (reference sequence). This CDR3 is CASSLVGLMNTEAFF. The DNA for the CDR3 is TGTGCCAGCAGCTTAGTGGGCCTTATGAACACTGAAGCTTTCTTT.

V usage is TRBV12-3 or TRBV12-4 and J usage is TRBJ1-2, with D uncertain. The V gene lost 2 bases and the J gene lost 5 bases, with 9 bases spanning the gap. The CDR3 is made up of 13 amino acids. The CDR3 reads CASSLMTIYGYTF. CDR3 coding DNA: TGTGCCAGCAGTTTAATGACAATTTATGGCTACACCTTC.

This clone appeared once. CDR3 residues: CASSPGTSGGAFRVNEQFF. Written as DNA, the CDR3 is TGTGCCAGCAGCCCCGGGACTAGCGGGGGGGCATTTCGCGTCAATGAGCAGTTCTTC. The V call is TRBV9, the J call TRBJ2-1; 16 bases are shared with TRBD2. Trimming removed 4 bases from V and 6 bases from J; junction bases left unmatched: 13. CDR3 length equals 19 residues. CDR1 and CDR2 from the germline V gene are SGDLS and YYNGEE.

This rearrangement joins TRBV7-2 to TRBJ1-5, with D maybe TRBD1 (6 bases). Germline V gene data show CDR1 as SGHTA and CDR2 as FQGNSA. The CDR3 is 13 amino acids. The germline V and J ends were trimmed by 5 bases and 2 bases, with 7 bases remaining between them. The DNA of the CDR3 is TGTGCCAGCAGCCGACAGGGCAATCAGCCCCAGCATTTT. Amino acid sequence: CASSRQGNQPQHF.

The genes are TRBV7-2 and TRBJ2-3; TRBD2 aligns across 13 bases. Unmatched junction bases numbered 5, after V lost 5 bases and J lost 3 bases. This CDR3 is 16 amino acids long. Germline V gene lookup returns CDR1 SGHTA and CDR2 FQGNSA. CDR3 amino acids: CASSPGTSGKTDTQYF. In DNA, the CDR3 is TGTGCCAGCAGCCCGGGGACTAGCGGGAAGACAGATACGCAGTATTTT.

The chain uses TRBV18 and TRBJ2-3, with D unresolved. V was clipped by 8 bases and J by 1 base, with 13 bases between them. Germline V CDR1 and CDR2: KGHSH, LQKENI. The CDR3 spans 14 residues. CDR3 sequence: CASRANPGTDTQYF. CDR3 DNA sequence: TGTGCCAGCCGAGCAAATCCCGGCACAGATACGCAGTATTTT.

The CDR3 DNA sequence: TGTGCCAGCAGTTGGGGGCAAGGCAATCAGCCCCAGCATTTT. It codes for CASSWGQGNQPQHF. The chain couples TRBV27 to TRBJ1-5; weak D call: TRBD1 (6 bases). Trimming left V 4 bases short and J 2 bases short, with 9 bases between. Germline V gene data show CDR1 as MNHEY and CDR2 as SMNVEV (reference sequence). The CDR3 consists of 14 residues.

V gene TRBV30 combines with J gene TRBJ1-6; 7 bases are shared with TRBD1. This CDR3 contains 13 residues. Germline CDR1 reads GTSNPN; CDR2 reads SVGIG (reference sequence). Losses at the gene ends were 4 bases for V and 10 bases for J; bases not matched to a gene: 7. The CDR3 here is CAWKEGAKSPLHF. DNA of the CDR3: TGTGCCTGGAAGGAGGGGGCTAAATCACCCCTCCACTTT.